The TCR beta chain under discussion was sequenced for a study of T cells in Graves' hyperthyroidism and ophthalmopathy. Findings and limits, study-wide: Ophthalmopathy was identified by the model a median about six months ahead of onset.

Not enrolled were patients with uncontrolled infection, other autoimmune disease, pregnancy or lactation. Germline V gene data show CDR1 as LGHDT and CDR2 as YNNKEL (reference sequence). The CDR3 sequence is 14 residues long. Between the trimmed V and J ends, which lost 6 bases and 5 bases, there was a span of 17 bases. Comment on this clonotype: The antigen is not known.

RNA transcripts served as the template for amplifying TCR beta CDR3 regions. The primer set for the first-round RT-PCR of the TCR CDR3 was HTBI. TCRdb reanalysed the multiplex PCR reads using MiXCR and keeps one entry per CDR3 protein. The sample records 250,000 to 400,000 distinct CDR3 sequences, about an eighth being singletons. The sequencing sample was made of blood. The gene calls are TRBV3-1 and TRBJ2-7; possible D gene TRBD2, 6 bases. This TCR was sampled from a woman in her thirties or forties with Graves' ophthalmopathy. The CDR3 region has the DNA TGTGCCAGCAGTGACGGGGGAACCGGGGACGAGCAGTACTTC. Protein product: CASSDGGTGDEQYF.